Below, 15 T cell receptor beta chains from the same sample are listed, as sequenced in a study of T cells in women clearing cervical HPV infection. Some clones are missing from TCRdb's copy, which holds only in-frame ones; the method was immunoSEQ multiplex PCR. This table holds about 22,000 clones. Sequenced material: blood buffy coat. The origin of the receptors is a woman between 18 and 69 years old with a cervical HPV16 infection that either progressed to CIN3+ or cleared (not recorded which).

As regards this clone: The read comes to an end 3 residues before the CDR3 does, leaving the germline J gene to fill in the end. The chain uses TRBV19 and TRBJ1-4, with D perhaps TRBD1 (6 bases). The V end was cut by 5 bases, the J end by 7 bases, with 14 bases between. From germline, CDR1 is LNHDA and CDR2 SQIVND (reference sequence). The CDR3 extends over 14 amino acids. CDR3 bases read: TGTGCCAGTAGTCCTGCAGGGGCTAGTGAAAAA. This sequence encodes CASSPAGASEK. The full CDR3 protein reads CASSPAGASEKLFF. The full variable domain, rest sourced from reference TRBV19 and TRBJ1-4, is DGGITQSPKYLFRKEGQNVTLSCEQNLNHDAMYWYRQDPGQGLRLIYYSQIVNDFQKGDIAEGYSVSREKKESFPLTVTSAQKNPTAFYLCASSPAGASEKLFFGSGTQLSVL.

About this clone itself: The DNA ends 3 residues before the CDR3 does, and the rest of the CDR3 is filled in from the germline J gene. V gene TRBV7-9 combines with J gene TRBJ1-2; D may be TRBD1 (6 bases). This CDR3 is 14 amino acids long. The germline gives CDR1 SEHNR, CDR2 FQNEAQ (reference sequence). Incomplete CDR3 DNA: TGTGCCAGCAGCACACCGGGACAATTTTGGGGC. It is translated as CASSTPGQFWG. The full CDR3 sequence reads CASSTPGQFWGYTF.

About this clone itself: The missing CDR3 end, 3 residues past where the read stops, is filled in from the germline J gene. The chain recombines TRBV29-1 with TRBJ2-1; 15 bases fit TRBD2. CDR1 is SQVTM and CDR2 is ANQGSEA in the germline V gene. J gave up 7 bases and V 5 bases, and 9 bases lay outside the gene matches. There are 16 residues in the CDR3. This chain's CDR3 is CSVLGLAGGRRNEQFF. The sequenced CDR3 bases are TGCAGCGTTCTGGGACTAGCGGGGGGTCGGAGGAATGAG.

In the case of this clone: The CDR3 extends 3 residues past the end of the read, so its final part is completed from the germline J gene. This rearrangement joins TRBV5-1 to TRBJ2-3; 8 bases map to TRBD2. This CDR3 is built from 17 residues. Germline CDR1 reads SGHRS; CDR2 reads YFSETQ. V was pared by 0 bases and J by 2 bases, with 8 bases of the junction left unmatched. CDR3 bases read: TGCGCCAGCAGCTTGGTCAGCAGCGGGGGTTTCACAGATACG. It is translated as CASSLVSSGGFTDT. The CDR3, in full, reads CASSLVSSGGFTDTQYF.

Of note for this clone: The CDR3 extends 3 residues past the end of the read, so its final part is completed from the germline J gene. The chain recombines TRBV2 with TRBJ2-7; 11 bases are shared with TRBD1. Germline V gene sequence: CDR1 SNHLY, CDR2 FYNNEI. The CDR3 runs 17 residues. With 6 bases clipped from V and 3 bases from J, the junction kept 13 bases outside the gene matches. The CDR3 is CASRGTGGLSRYYEQYF. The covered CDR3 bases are TGTGCCAGCAGAGGGACAGGGGGATTAAGTCGTTACTACGAG.

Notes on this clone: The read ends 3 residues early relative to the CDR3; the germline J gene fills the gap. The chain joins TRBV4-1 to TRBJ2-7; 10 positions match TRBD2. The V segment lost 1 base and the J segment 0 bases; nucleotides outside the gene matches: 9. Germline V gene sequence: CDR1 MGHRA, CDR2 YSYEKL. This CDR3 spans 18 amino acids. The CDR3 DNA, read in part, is TGCGCCAGCAGCCAAGGTTTAGCGGGAGGCCCTCTCTCCTACGAG. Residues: CASSQGLAGGPLSYE. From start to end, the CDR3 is CASSQGLAGGPLSYEQYF.

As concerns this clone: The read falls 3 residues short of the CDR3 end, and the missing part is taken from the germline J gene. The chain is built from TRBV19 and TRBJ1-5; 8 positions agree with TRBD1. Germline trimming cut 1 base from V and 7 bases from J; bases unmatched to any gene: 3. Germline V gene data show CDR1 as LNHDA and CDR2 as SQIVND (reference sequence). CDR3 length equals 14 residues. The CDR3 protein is CASSIAAGGQPQHF. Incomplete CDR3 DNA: TGTGCCAGTAGTATAGCGGCAGGGGGCCAGCCC.

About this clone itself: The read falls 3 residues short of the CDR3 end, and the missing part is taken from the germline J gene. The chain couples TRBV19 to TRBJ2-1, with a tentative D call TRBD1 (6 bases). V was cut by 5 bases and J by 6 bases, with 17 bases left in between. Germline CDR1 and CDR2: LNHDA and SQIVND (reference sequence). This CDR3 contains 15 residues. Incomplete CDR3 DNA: TGTGCCAGTAGTGTAGGTCCAGGGGATGCCAATGAG. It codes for CASSVGPGDANE. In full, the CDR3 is CASSVGPGDANEQFF. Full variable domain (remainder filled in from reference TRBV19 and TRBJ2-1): DGGITQSPKYLFRKEGQNVTLSCEQNLNHDAMYWYRQDPGQGLRLIYYSQIVNDFQKGDIAEGYSVSREKKESFPLTVTSAQKNPTAFYLCASSVGPGDANEQFFGPGTRLTVL.

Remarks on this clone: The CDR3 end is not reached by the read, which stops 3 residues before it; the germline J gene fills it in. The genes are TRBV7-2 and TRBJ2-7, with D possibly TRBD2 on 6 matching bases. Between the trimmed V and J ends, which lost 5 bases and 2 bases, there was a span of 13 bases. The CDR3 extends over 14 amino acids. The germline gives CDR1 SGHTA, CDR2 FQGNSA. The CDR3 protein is CASSPGTLTYEQYF. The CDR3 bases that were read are TGTGCCAGCAGCCCCGGGACTCTTACCTACGAG.

The CDR3 protein is CASSIQADNEKLFF. CDR3 DNA, as far as it was read: TGTGCCAGTAGTATCCAGGCAGATAATGAAAAA. The chain is built from TRBV19 and TRBJ1-4; D is ambiguous. The CDR3 end is not reached by the read, which stops 3 residues before it; the germline J gene fills it in. The CDR3 is 14 residues long. Looked up from germline, CDR1 is LNHDA and CDR2 is SQIVND (reference sequence). V lost 3 bases and J lost 4, with 9 bases in between.

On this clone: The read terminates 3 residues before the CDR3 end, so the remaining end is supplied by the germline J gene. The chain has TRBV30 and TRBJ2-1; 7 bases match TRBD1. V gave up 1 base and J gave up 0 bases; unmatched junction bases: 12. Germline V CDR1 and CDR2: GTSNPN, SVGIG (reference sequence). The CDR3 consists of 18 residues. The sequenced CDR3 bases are TGTGCCTGGAGTGGGACAGGCCCTGAAACCAGCTCCTACAATGAG. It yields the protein CAWSGTGPETSSYNE. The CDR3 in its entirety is CAWSGTGPETSSYNEQFF.

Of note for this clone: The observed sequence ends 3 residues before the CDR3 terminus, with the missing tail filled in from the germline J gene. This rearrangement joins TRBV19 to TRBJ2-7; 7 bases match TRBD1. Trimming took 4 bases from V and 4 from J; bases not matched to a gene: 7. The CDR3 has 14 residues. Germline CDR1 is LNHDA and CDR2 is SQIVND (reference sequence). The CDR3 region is CASSRGRQGYEQYF. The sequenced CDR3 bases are TGTGCCAGTAGTAGAGGACGACAGGGTTACGAG.

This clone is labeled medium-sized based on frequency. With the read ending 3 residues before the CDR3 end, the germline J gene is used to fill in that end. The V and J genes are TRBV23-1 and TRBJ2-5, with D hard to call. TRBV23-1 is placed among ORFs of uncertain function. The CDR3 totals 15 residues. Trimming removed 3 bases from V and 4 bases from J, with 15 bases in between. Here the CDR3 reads CASSHGFVVRETQYF. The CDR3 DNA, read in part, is TGCGCCAGCAGTCACGGGTTTGTCGTTAGAGAGACC.

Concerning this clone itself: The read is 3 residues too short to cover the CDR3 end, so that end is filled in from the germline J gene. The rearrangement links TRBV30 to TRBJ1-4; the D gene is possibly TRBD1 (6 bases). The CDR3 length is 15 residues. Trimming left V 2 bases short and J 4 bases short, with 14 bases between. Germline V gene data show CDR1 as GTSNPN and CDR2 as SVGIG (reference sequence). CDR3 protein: CAWSRTDRYNEKLFF. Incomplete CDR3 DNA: TGTGCCTGGAGTCGGACGGACAGATATAATGAAAAA.

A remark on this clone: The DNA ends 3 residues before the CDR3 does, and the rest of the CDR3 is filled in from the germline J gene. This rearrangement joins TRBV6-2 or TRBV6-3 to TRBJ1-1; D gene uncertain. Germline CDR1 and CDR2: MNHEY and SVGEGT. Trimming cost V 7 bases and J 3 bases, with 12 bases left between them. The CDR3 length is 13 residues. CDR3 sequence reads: CASTEGGYTEAFF. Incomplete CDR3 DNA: TGTGCCAGCACCGAGGGCGGGTACACTGAA.